This TCR beta chain was obtained from a study of T-cell reconstitution after alpha-beta-depleted transplantation in children. The library targeted TCRbeta and was prepared with unique molecular identifiers. Each CDR3 protein is one row after TCRdb ran MiXCR on the PCR reads. This sample carries 400,000 to 500,000 distinct CDR3 sequences, roughly a tenth of them seen once, and the ten largest clones take 5% to 6.5%. This clonotype showed up just a few times. V lost 3 bases, J lost 4 bases, and 15 bases lay in between. The CDR3 covers 14 residues. Germline CDR1 is DFQATT and CDR2 is SNEGSKA (reference sequence).

This sequence originates from a human donor who donated a stem cell graft to a child with acute myeloid leukemia. Sample: PBMCs from the stem cell graft donor, taken from the stem cell graft. V gene TRBV20-1 combines with J gene TRBJ1-1; D gene ambiguous. CDR3 coding DNA: TGCAGTGCTAGGTTGGGAGGGTGGGGCACTGAAGCTTTCTTT. It specifies CSARLGGWGTEAFF.